The 9 T cell receptor beta chains below were found in one sample sequenced in a study of cytomegalovirus exposure and HLA in healthy donors. PCR involved 60 Vbeta and 13 Jbeta primers. Clones were sequenced by immunoSEQ multiplex PCR, and TCRdb holds only the in-frame ones, with some missing. The profile shows 80,000 to 95,000 clones, over 55% of them singletons. The sample comprised PBMCs. Source of these receptors: a woman aged 25 to 39 in good health and CMV-seronegative.

This clone has a handful of counts. V is TRBV28 and J is TRBJ1-3; the D gene is possibly TRBD1 (5 bases). V lost 7 bases, J lost 4 bases, and 14 bases lay in between. Per the germline V gene, CDR1 is MDHEN and CDR2 is SYDVKM. The length of the CDR3 is 14 residues. The CDR3 region has the DNA TGTGCCAGCACCATGCCCAGGGCCGGAAACACCATATATTTT. Translation gives CASTMPRAGNTIYF.

This chain links TRBV10-3 with TRBJ2-7, with a tentative D call TRBD2 (5 bases). CDR3 length: 12 residues. Germline-derived CDR1 and CDR2 are ENHRY and SYGVKD. The V and J ends lost 4 bases and 8 bases respectively, with 12 bases between them. The CDR3 DNA reads TGTGCCATCAGTGGACGGACTCTTCAGCAGTACTTC. It codes for CAISGRTLQQYF.

The J gene is TRBJ2-7, the V gene TRBV28, with a weak D call TRBD1 (6 bases). CDR1 and CDR2 (germline): MDHEN, SYDVKM. This CDR3 has 17 amino acids. Trimming cost V 1 base and J 2 bases, with 18 bases left between them. For the CDR3, the DNA is TGTGCCAGCAGTTTATTGGGGGCAGGGGCTAACACCTACGAGCAGTACTTC. Protein sequence: CASSLLGAGANTYEQYF.

The chain has TRBV7-3 and TRBJ1-2; 9 bases line up with TRBD1. The CDR3 covers 15 residues. V gave up 5 bases and J gave up 2 bases; unmatched junction bases: 6. The germline gives CDR1 SGHTA, CDR2 FQGTGA. In DNA form, the CDR3 reads TGTGCCAGCAGCCGGGGACAGGGTGGGAACTATGGCTACACCTTC. It specifies CASSRGQGGNYGYTF.

This clone has a single count. The V and J genes are TRBV6-5 and TRBJ2-1; 9 bases agree with TRBD2. This CDR3 has 15 residues. The V segment lost 0 bases and the J segment 4 bases; nucleotides outside the gene matches: 1. Looked up from germline, CDR1 is MNHEY and CDR2 is SVGAGI. The CDR3 is CASSYSSGGYNEQFF. The CDR3 nucleotides are TGTGCCAGCAGTTACTCCAGCGGGGGGTACAATGAGCAGTTCTTC.

The J gene is TRBJ2-2, the V gene TRBV6-1; tentative D call: TRBD1 (5 bases). The CDR3 totals 14 residues. V gave up 8 bases and J gave up 3 bases, with 13 bases separating them. From germline, CDR1 is MNHNS and CDR2 SASEGT. CDR3 nucleotides: TGTGCCAGCCTTATAGACAGATACACCGGGGAGCTGTTTTTT. Translating it yields CASLIDRYTGELFF.

This clone was seen only once. This rearrangement joins TRBV27 to TRBJ1-1; a possible D gene is TRBD1 (6 bases). This CDR3 has 13 amino acids. Looked up from germline, CDR1 is MNHEY and CDR2 is SMNVEV (reference sequence). V was shortened by 6 bases and J by 9 bases, with 17 bases between the two germline ends. For the CDR3, the DNA is TGTGCCAGCAGCTCCACAGGGCCCTGGCAAGCTTTCTTT. The encoded protein is CASSSTGPWQAFF.

The genes are TRBV11-2 and TRBJ2-5, with D perhaps matching TRBD1 (5 bases). CDR1 SGHAT and CDR2 FQNNGV come from the germline V gene. CDR3 length equals 14 residues. With 2 bases removed from V and 2 bases from J, the gap between germline ends came to 9 bases. In nucleotides, the CDR3 is TGTGCCAGCAGCTTAATAACAGGTCAAGAGACCCAGTACTTC. Its protein product is CASSLITGQETQYF.

In its sample, this clone was seen a few times. The genes are TRBV5-6 and TRBJ2-3; possible D gene TRBD2, 6 bases. CDR1 and CDR2 (germline): SGHDT, YYEEEE. CDR3 size: 12 residues. The V end lost 3 bases, the J end lost 6 bases, and 8 bases lay between the germline ends. The CDR3 DNA reads as TGTGCCAGCAGCTGGGGGGAGGATACGCAGTATTTT. This translates into CASSWGEDTQYF. The complete variable domain, with remaining parts taken from reference TRBV5-6 and TRBJ2-3, reads DAGVTQSPTHLIKTRGQQVTLRCSPKSGHDTVSWYQQALGQGPQFIFQYYEEEERQRGNFPDRFSGHQFPNYSSELNVNALLLGDSALYLCASSWGEDTQYFGPGTRLTVL.